The 29 T cell receptor beta chains reported below all come from one sample, sequenced in a study of blood T cell repertoires in COVID-19. TCRdb's copy holds only in-frame clones and misses some; the assay was immunoSEQ multiplex PCR. The repertoire consists of 150,000 or so clones, with about three quarters occurring once and the leading ten covering roughly 2.9%. The material sequenced was PBMCs or T cells enriched from blood (not recorded which). Receptors originate from a woman in her fifties or sixties who had recovered from COVID-19.

This chain joins TRBV11-2 and TRBJ2-5, with TRBD1 identical over 8 bases. With V trimmed by 0 bases and J by 2 bases, 5 bases remained unmatched. This CDR3 is 16 amino acids long. Germline CDR1 SGHAT, CDR2 FQNNGV. The DNA for the CDR3 is TGTGCCAGCAGCTTAGATCACAGGGGGATACAAGAGACCCAGTACTTC. Its protein is CASSLDHRGIQETQYF. Filled out from reference TRBV11-2 and TRBJ2-5, the complete variable domain reads EAGVAQSPRYKIIEKRQSVAFWCNPISGHATLYWYQQILGQGPKLLIQFQNNGVVDDSQLPKDRFSAERLKGVDSTLKIQPAKLEDSAVYLCASSLDHRGIQETQYFGPGTRLLVL.

The chain is built from TRBV27 and TRBJ1-6, with D possibly TRBD1 on 5 matching bases. The CDR3 is 14 residues long. Germline V lookup: CDR1 MNHEY, CDR2 SMNVEV (reference sequence). The germline V and J ends were trimmed by 4 bases and 13 bases, with 17 bases remaining between them. The CDR3 DNA sequence: TGTGCCAGCAGTTCTAGGGGTGGAGAGAGGCCCCTCCACTTT. This codes for CASSSRGGERPLHF.

The sample holds one count of this clone. This chain joins TRBV19 and TRBJ2-2; a weak D match, TRBD2 (6 bases). This CDR3 has 17 residues. V dropped 7 bases and J dropped 4 bases, with 22 bases sitting between them. Germline CDR1 is LNHDA and CDR2 is SQIVND (reference sequence). This CDR3 is CASNPYLQGSGTGELFF. Here the CDR3 DNA reads TGTGCCAGTAATCCCTATCTCCAGGGTAGCGGCACCGGGGAGCTGTTTTTT.

The chain links TRBV5-1 to TRBJ2-5, with 7 bases identical to TRBD1. Looked up from germline, CDR1 is SGHRS and CDR2 is YFSETQ. Trimming removed 4 bases from V and 3 bases from J; junction bases left unmatched: 3. The CDR3 is made up of 13 amino acids. In DNA, the CDR3 is TGCGCCAGCAGCACCCAGGGGGAAGAGACCCAGTACTTC. It codes for CASSTQGEETQYF. Complete variable domain (other parts from reference TRBV5-1 and TRBJ2-5): KAGVTQTPRYLIKTRGQQVTLSCSPISGHRSVSWYQQTPGQGLQFLFEYFSETQRNKGNFPGRFSGRQFSNSRSEMNVSTLELGDSALYLCASSTQGEETQYFGPGTRLLVL.

The table lists this clone with many counts. The chain links TRBV5-4 to TRBJ1-1, with D hard to call. V was shortened by 5 bases and J by 6 bases, with 17 bases between the two germline ends. CDR1 and CDR2 from the germline V gene are SGHNT and YYREEE (reference sequence). The CDR3 has 14 amino acids. DNA of the CDR3: TGTGCCAGCAGTCGAGCTCCGGGAAGGGCTGAAGCTTTCTTT. This encodes CASSRAPGRAEAFF.

This clone was found once. This chain uses TRBV24-1 with TRBJ2-2, with 13 bases fitting TRBD2. Germline V gene data show CDR1 as KGHDR and CDR2 as SFDVKD. The CDR3 contains 14 residues. V dropped 7 bases and J dropped 5; count of bases not matched to a gene: 0. CDR3 nucleotide sequence: TGTGCCACCAGGGGACTAGCGGGAACCGGGGAGCTGTTTTTT. This codes for CATRGLAGTGELFF.

The chain employs TRBV11-3 and TRBJ1-3; D possibly corresponds to TRBD1 (5 bases). V lost 1 base and J lost 3, with 13 bases in between. CDR3 length equals 16 residues. The V gene's germline CDR1 is SGHNT and CDR2 YENEEA. As DNA, the CDR3 is TGTGCCAGCAGCTTAGTCCTCGGAGGGGATGGAAACACCATATATTTT. Its translation: CASSLVLGGDGNTIYF.

The genes are TRBV6-4 and TRBJ2-1; D may be TRBD2 (6 bases). Trimming pared 0 bases from V and 12 bases from J, leaving 12 bases between. The CDR3 runs to 13 residues. Germline CDR1 MRHNA, CDR2 SNTAGT. CDR3 loop: CASSDSSVAAQFF. The CDR3 coding sequence is TGTGCCAGCAGTGACTCTAGCGTAGCGGCGCAGTTCTTC.

This chain links TRBV27 with TRBJ1-4; no definite D call. The germline gives CDR1 MNHEY, CDR2 SMNVEV (reference sequence). V was pared by 4 bases and J by 3 bases, with 9 bases between. The CDR3 length is 14 residues. CDR3 nucleotides: TGTGCCAGCAGTTGGAGGAGCCCTAATGAAAAACTGTTTTTT. Protein: CASSWRSPNEKLFF.

This chain joins TRBV12-3 or TRBV12-4 and TRBJ1-6; D call uncertain. Trimming pared 6 bases from V and 9 bases from J, leaving 9 bases between. This CDR3 comprises 12 residues. CDR3 amino acids: CASSSESSPLHF. CDR3 bases: TGTGCCAGCAGCTCAGAATCTTCACCCCTCCACTTT.

The chain employs TRBV6-5 and TRBJ1-1, with TRBD1 matching 7 bases. J was trimmed by 5 bases and V by 6 bases; bases with no gene match: 6. There are 13 residues in the CDR3. Germline V lookup: CDR1 MNHEY, CDR2 SVGAGI. The CDR3 sequence is CASSRGIRTEAFF. The CDR3 DNA reads TGTGCCAGCAGCAGGGGGATTCGGACTGAAGCTTTCTTT.

The chain links TRBV6-5 to TRBJ2-1, with D perhaps TRBD1 (6 bases). The ends were cut back, 6 bases at V and 5 bases at J, with 17 bases in the middle. Germline V gene sequence: CDR1 MNHEY, CDR2 SVGAGI. The CDR3 length is 15 residues. The CDR3, as DNA: TGTGCCAGCAGCGCTATTACGGGACACCACAATGAGCAGTTCTTC. This codes for CASSAITGHHNEQFF.

V gene TRBV5-4 combines with J gene TRBJ2-1; 10 bases match TRBD2. The CDR3 is 15 residues long. CDR1 is SGHNT, CDR2 YYREEE, per germline (reference sequence). With 5 bases clipped from V and 7 bases from J, the junction kept 9 bases outside the gene matches. The CDR3, as DNA: TGTGCCAGCAGTCCCCCTAGCGGGAGATGGAATGAGCAGTTCTTC. Its translation is CASSPPSGRWNEQFF.

V is TRBV7-3 and J is TRBJ1-1; D uncertain. The CDR3 has 13 residues. CDR1 is SGHTA, CDR2 FQGTGA, per germline. V lost 5 bases and J lost 3, with 10 bases in between. For the CDR3, the DNA is TGTGCCAGCAGCAGGAACGGGGACACTGAAGCTTTCTTT. The encoded protein is CASSRNGDTEAFF.

J is TRBJ2-3 and V is TRBV9; D gene unclear. The CDR3 consists of 16 residues. Germline loops: CDR1 SGDLS, CDR2 YYNGEE. The V end was cut by 4 bases, the J end by 2 bases, with 17 bases between. CDR3 in amino acids: CASSSRVADPTDTQYF. In DNA form, the CDR3 reads TGTGCCAGCAGCTCCCGGGTAGCTGATCCCACAGATACGCAGTATTTT. The full variable domain, its missing parts supplied by reference TRBV9 and TRBJ2-3, is DSGVTQTPKHLITATGQRVTLRCSPRSGDLSVYWYQQSLDQGLQFLIQYYNGEERAKGNILERFSAQQFPDLHSELNLSSLELGDSALYFCASSSRVADPTDTQYFGPGTRLTVL.

The chain uses TRBV30 and TRBJ2-5, with 12 bases aligning to TRBD2. The CDR3 consists of 13 residues. The ends lost 6 bases at V and 6 bases at J; junction bases unmatched: 5. The V gene's germline CDR1 is GTSNPN and CDR2 SVGIG (reference sequence). DNA of the CDR3: TGTGCCTGCGCGCTAGCGGGGGGGAAGACCCAGTACTTC. Its protein product is CACALAGGKTQYF.

J is TRBJ2-2 and V is TRBV7-3; 11 bases map to TRBD2. This CDR3 has 15 residues. The trim removed 5 bases at V and 4 bases at J, leaving 3 bases unmatched. Germline lookup yields CDR1 SGHTA and CDR2 FQGTGA. CDR3 residues: CASSPLAGGTGELFF. The CDR3 DNA reads as TGTGCCAGCAGCCCTCTAGCGGGGGGCACCGGGGAGCTGTTTTTT.

The chain joins TRBV29-1 to TRBJ1-1; TRBD1 is a possible D gene (6 bases). Germline CDR1 is SQVTM and CDR2 is ANQGSEA. With 3 bases removed from V and 1 base from J, the gap between germline ends came to 15 bases. There are 15 residues in the CDR3. CDR3 DNA: TGCAGCGTTGATTTAGAAGGACAGCCGAACACTGAAGCTTTCTTT. The encoded protein is CSVDLEGQPNTEAFF.

The gene calls are TRBV11-3 and TRBJ2-5; TRBD2 matches at 12 bases. J lost 0 bases, V lost 3 bases, and 2 bases had no gene match. The germline gives CDR1 SGHNT, CDR2 YENEEA. The CDR3 contains 16 residues. As DNA, the CDR3 is TGTGCCAGCAGCTTCCTAGCGGGGGGGTACCAAGAGACCCAGTACTTC. Its protein is CASSFLAGGYQETQYF.

In this sample, this clone turned up once. The V call is TRBV6-5, the J call TRBJ1-6; D may be TRBD1 (6 bases). Germline V gene data show CDR1 as MNHEY and CDR2 as SVGAGI. The CDR3 runs to 16 residues. V was clipped by 4 bases and J by 8 bases, with 18 bases between them. CDR3 DNA sequence: TGTGCCAGCAGTTTGGGGGGGGCAGCTTGGGATTCACCCCTCCACTTT. Translation gives CASSLGGAAWDSPLHF.

This chain links TRBV7-2 with TRBJ2-5; D is unresolved. The CDR3 totals 11 residues. Germline lookup yields CDR1 SGHTA and CDR2 FQGNSA. Trimming took off 5 bases at V and 3 bases at J, with 4 bases between the two ends. The CDR3, as DNA: TGTGCCAGCAGCCCAAAAGAGACCCAGTACTTC. Encoded protein: CASSPKETQYF.

This clone has just a few counts. V is TRBV5-8 and J is TRBJ1-2, with TRBD1 matching over 7 bases. CDR3 length equals 16 residues. Trimming took 4 bases from V and 3 from J; bases not matched to a gene: 12. Germline V CDR1 and CDR2: SGHTS, YDEGEE. The CDR3 loop reads CASSPSPGQWDYGYTF. The CDR3 nucleotides read TGTGCCAGCAGCCCTAGTCCGGGACAGTGGGACTATGGCTACACCTTC.

V usage is TRBV28 and J usage is TRBJ1-1; D gene unclear. V was clipped by 6 bases and J by 3 bases, with 20 bases between them. The CDR3 runs 16 residues. Germline lookup yields CDR1 MDHEN and CDR2 SYDVKM. The CDR3 region has the DNA TGTGCCAGCAGACCCCCGGCGGGGATCGGGGACACTGAAGCTTTCTTT. Its translation: CASRPPAGIGDTEAFF.

The chain combines TRBV6-6 with TRBJ1-4; 12 bases fit TRBD1. The V and J ends lost 6 bases and 4 bases, in that order; junction bases with no gene match: 15. The CDR3 totals 19 residues. Germline loops: CDR1 MNHNY, CDR2 SVGAGI (reference sequence). The CDR3 DNA follows: TGTGCCAGCAGCTTAACCGGGACAGGGGGCGTCAAGATTAATGAAAAACTGTTTTTT. Residues: CASSLTGTGGVKINEKLFF.

V and J are TRBV10-3 and TRBJ2-3, with D possibly TRBD1 on 6 matching bases. Trimming shortened V by 10 bases and J by 4 bases, and 18 bases separated the two germline ends. The CDR3 consists of 14 residues. Germline lookup yields CDR1 ENHRY and CDR2 SYGVKD. CDR3 DNA sequence: TGTGCCACCCTACAGGGAGTGGGCCCAGATACGCAGTATTTT. Protein: CATLQGVGPDTQYF.

This clone has only a few counts. The rearrangement uses TRBV23-1 and TRBJ1-1; D gene unclear. TRBV23-1 is noted as an ORF with a role that remains uncertain. The CDR3 consists of 15 residues. V was trimmed by 8 bases and J by 1 base, leaving 17 bases between them. CDR3: CASHNGEEGNTEAFF. The CDR3 region has the DNA TGCGCCAGCCACAACGGAGAGGAGGGGAACACTGAAGCTTTCTTT.

A few counts support this clone. The DNA for the CDR3 is TGTGCCAGCAGCTTAGTTCCCACGGGGAATCAGCCCCAGCATTTT. Protein sequence: CASSLVPTGNQPQHF. V usage is TRBV7-2 and J usage is TRBJ1-5; D call uncertain. This CDR3 contains 15 residues. V dropped 1 base and J dropped 4 bases, with 11 bases sitting between them. CDR1 and CDR2 from the germline V gene are SGHTA and FQGNSA.

V usage is TRBV28 and J usage is TRBJ1-2; D remains unclear. V was pared by 5 bases and J by 8 bases, with 12 bases between. The CDR3 has 12 residues. Germline-derived CDR1 and CDR2 are MDHEN and SYDVKM. The CDR3 loop reads CASSPDSGGYTF. CDR3 bases: TGTGCCAGCAGTCCGGACTCCGGGGGCTACACCTTC.

This clone turned up a few times. V gene TRBV11-3 combines with J gene TRBJ2-1; 9 nucleotides match TRBD1. Germline CDR1 is SGHNT and CDR2 is YENEEA. The V segment lost 3 bases and the J segment 1 base; nucleotides outside the gene matches: 4. The CDR3 consists of 16 residues. This CDR3 reads CASSLNRGLSYNEQFF. CDR3 bases: TGTGCCAGCAGCTTGAACAGGGGGCTTTCCTACAATGAGCAGTTCTTC. The full variable domain, rest sourced from reference TRBV11-3 and TRBJ2-1, is EAGVVQSPRYKIIEKKQPVAFWCNPISGHNTLYWYLQNLGQGPELLIRYENEEAVDDSQLPKDRFSAERLKGVDSTLKIQPAELGDSAVYLCASSLNRGLSYNEQFFGPGTRLTVL.